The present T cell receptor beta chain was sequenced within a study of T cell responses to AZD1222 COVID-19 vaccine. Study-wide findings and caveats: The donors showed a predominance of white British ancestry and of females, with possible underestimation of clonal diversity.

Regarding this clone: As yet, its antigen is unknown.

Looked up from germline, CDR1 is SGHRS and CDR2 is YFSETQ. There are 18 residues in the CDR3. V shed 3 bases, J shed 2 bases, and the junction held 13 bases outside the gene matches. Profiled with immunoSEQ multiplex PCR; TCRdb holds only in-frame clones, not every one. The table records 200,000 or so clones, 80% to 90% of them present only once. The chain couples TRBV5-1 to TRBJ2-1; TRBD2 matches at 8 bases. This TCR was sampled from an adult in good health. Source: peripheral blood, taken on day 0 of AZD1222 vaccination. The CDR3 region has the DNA TGCGCCAGCAGCTCCAGCGGGGGCCTAGGAGGCCCCTACAATGAGCAGTTCTTC. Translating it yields CASSSSGGLGGPYNEQFF.